This is a list of T cell receptor beta chains from one sample in a study of control samples from healthy donors and cancer patients. Sequenced by immunoSEQ multiplex PCR; TCRdb stores in-frame clones only, minus some. This table has 150,000 to 200,000 clones, approximately 90% appearing once. Sequencing was performed on blood. The receptors originated from a man aged 30 to 39 in good health. Both conserved end residues are part of each CDR3. Each record gives: CDR3 DNA, CDR3 protein, V gene, D gene, J gene, clone size. A D gene is named only where the DNA matches it firmly. Where a row states a size, it is once, few, many or the class of an expanded clone; other rows omit it.

DNA: TGTGCCAGCAGCCAAGCCGGGGAGCTGTTTTTT
CDR3: CASSQAGELFF
V: TRBV3-1/TRBV3-2
D: NA
J: TRBJ2-2
size: NA

DNA: TGTGCCAGCAGTTCCGTAGAATCAGCGGGAATCCACGAGCAGTACTTC
CDR3: CASSSVESAGIHEQYF
V: TRBV28
D: TRBD2
J: TRBJ2-7
size: NA

DNA: TGTGCCAGCAGCGGGGGGAATGAGCAGTTCTTC
CDR3: CASSGGNEQFF
V: TRBV4-2
D: NA
J: TRBJ2-1
size: once

DNA: TGTGCCAGCAGCTTAGCTCAGATAGTACATTCACCCCTCCACTTT
CDR3: CASSLAQIVHSPLHF
V: TRBV7-8
D: NA
J: TRBJ1-6
size: NA

DNA: TGCGCCAGCAGCCAAGATGGGGGACGGGCCTCAGGTCGGGAGACCCAGTACTTC
CDR3: CASSQDGGRASGRETQYF
V: TRBV4-1
D: NA
J: TRBJ2-5
size: NA

DNA: TGTGCCAGCAGTTTAAGGACTAGCGGCGAGCCCGGGACAGATACGCAGTATTTT
CDR3: CASSLRTSGEPGTDTQYF
V: TRBV28
D: TRBD2
J: TRBJ2-3
size: NA

DNA: TGTGCCAGCAGTCGGGGACAAGAGACCCAGTACTTC
CDR3: CASSRGQETQYF
V: TRBV12-3/TRBV12-4
D: NA
J: TRBJ2-5
size: once

DNA: TGCGCCAGCAGCTCCGGCGAGGGTTCTACCTACTCCTACGAGCAGTACTTC
CDR3: CASSSGEGSTYSYEQYF
V: TRBV4-1
D: NA
J: TRBJ2-7
size: NA

DNA: TGTGCCAGCAGCCCATTTCCCCCAGGGGATGGGGAGACAGATACGCAGTATTTT
CDR3: CASSPFPPGDGETDTQYF
V: TRBV14
D: NA
J: TRBJ2-3
size: NA

DNA: TGTGCCAGCACAGCGCTCGCCGGAAACACCATATATTTT
CDR3: CASTALAGNTIYF
V: TRBV12-3/TRBV12-4
D: NA
J: TRBJ1-3
size: NA

DNA: TGTGCCAGCAGTGAAGCAAGCAACACTGAAGCTTTCTTT
CDR3: CASSEASNTEAFF
V: TRBV2
D: NA
J: TRBJ1-1
size: NA

DNA: TGTGCCAGCAGTGAAAGGACAACGAACACCGGGGAGCTGTTTTTT
CDR3: CASSERTTNTGELFF
V: TRBV2
D: NA
J: TRBJ2-2
size: NA

DNA: TGTGCCAGCAGAGAAGTTTCAGGGGGCAGAAACACCATATATTTT
CDR3: CASREVSGGRNTIYF
V: TRBV27
D: TRBD1
J: TRBJ1-3
size: NA

DNA: TGTGCCACGTGTATCCGGGAGGGCTGGAATGAGCAGTTCTTC
CDR3: CATCIREGWNEQFF
V: TRBV7-8
D: TRBD2
J: TRBJ2-1
size: few

DNA: TGTGCCAGCAGCCCGACAGGGGGCAATCAGCCCCAGCATTTT
CDR3: CASSPTGGNQPQHF
V: TRBV27
D: TRBD1
J: TRBJ1-5
size: NA

DNA: TGTGCCAGCAGTGAATTCGCGACAGTGAACACTGAAGCTTTCTTT
CDR3: CASSEFATVNTEAFF
V: TRBV6-1
D: NA
J: TRBJ1-1
size: NA

DNA: TGTGCTAGTGGTTTAGGTGGACTAGGGTCCTACAATGAGCAGTTCTTC
CDR3: CASGLGGLGSYNEQFF
V: TRBV12-5
D: TRBD2
J: TRBJ2-1
size: once

DNA: TGCGCCAGCAGTTTCGGGGACAGCTATGGCTACACCTTC
CDR3: CASSFGDSYGYTF
V: TRBV5-1
D: TRBD1
J: TRBJ1-2
size: NA

DNA: TGTGCCGGCTGCCGGGGGCTCGGGGATGAGCAGTTCTTC
CDR3: CAGCRGLGDEQFF
V: TRBV6-2/TRBV6-3
D: NA
J: TRBJ2-1
size: NA

DNA: TGTGCCAGCAGCACCTCAGTGGGGCCCTCTGGAAACACCATATATTTT
CDR3: CASSTSVGPSGNTIYF
V: TRBV7-8
D: NA
J: TRBJ1-3
size: NA

DNA: TGTGCCAGCAGTTACGCTACGGGAGCGGAGACCCAGTACTTC
CDR3: CASSYATGAETQYF
V: TRBV6-2/TRBV6-3
D: NA
J: TRBJ2-5
size: NA

DNA: TGTGCCAGCAGCTTAAGGCCAGCGGGAGAGACAGATACGCAGTATTTT
CDR3: CASSLRPAGETDTQYF
V: TRBV7-9
D: TRBD2
J: TRBJ2-3
size: NA

DNA: TGTGCCAGCAGCCTCCAGGGACAGAGTTACACCGGGGAGCTGTTTTTT
CDR3: CASSLQGQSYTGELFF
V: TRBV7-6
D: TRBD1
J: TRBJ2-2
size: NA

DNA: TGTGCCAGCAGCCAAGGACAACCAAGGAGGGTGCAGTTCTTC
CDR3: CASSQGQPRRVQFF
V: TRBV14
D: NA
J: TRBJ2-1
size: NA

DNA: TGTGCCAGCAGTTCAACAGGGTGGGGTCAGCCCCAGCATTTT
CDR3: CASSSTGWGQPQHF
V: TRBV27
D: NA
J: TRBJ1-5
size: NA

DNA: TGTGCCAGCAGTTTTTATTCGGGAGGTGGTGAAAAACTGTTTTTT
CDR3: CASSFYSGGGEKLFF
V: TRBV27
D: NA
J: TRBJ1-4
size: NA

DNA: TGTGCCACGGGACTAGCGGGAGTAGGCTACAATGAGCAGTTCTTC
CDR3: CATGLAGVGYNEQFF
V: TRBV10-3
D: TRBD2
J: TRBJ2-1
size: NA

DNA: TGTGCCAGCAGCGTAGAGGTAACGAACACCGGGGAGCTGTTTTTT
CDR3: CASSVEVTNTGELFF
V: TRBV9
D: NA
J: TRBJ2-2
size: few

DNA: TGCAGCGTTGTTGGCCAGCCCACAAAGAGAGATACGCAGTATTTT
CDR3: CSVVGQPTKRDTQYF
V: TRBV29-1
D: NA
J: TRBJ2-3
size: once

DNA: TGTGCCAGCAGCCAGGCGGGGACAGGGAGCTCCTACGAGCAGTACTTC
CDR3: CASSQAGTGSSYEQYF
V: TRBV4-2
D: TRBD1
J: TRBJ2-7
size: NA

DNA: TGTGCCAGCAGTGTGGGGGGTTGGGAAGCTTTCTTT
CDR3: CASSVGGWEAFF
V: TRBV2
D: NA
J: TRBJ1-1
size: once

DNA: TGTGCCAGCAGCTCGGGACTAGCGGGACCTCTCTCAGATACGCAGTATTTT
CDR3: CASSSGLAGPLSDTQYF
V: TRBV7-2
D: TRBD2
J: TRBJ2-3
size: NA

DNA: TGCGCCAGCAGCCAAGTCGACCCCGGGCCCCCGCGGGGTGGCTACACCTTC
CDR3: CASSQVDPGPPRGGYTF
V: TRBV4-1
D: NA
J: TRBJ1-2
size: NA

DNA: TGTGCCACCAGTGACTCCCTCTGGGCCACTAGCGCAGCTAGAATCGGGGAGCTGTTTTTT
CDR3: CATSDSLWATSAARIGELFF
V: TRBV24-1
D: TRBD2
J: TRBJ2-2
size: NA

DNA: TGTGCCAGCAGCAACAACCAGGTGGGGAATTCACCCCTCCACTTT
CDR3: CASSNNQVGNSPLHF
V: TRBV3-1/TRBV3-2
D: NA
J: TRBJ1-6
size: NA

DNA: TGTGCCAGCAGCTTACAAGAGGGATTCGGAAACACCATATATTTT
CDR3: CASSLQEGFGNTIYF
V: TRBV11-1
D: NA
J: TRBJ1-3
size: NA